One sample yielded the 2 T cell receptor beta chains listed below, sequenced in a study of cytomegalovirus exposure and HLA in healthy donors. With 60 Vbeta and 13 Jbeta primers, the PCR was carried out. Sequencing used immunoSEQ multiplex PCR; TCRdb keeps in-frame clones, though not all of them. The table shows about 300,000 clones, with roughly 89% occurring only once. The sequenced sample consisted of PBMCs. These receptors were obtained from a man aged 40-49 years in good health and CMV-seropositive.

V gene TRBV6-6 combines with J gene TRBJ2-1; 7 positions agree with TRBD1. This CDR3 has 16 residues. Germline assignment: CDR1 MNHNY and CDR2 SVGAGI (reference sequence). The J segment lost 5 bases and the V segment lost 6 bases, leaving 13 bases of the junction unmatched. CDR3 DNA: TGTGCCAGCAGGCCCCACCAGACAGGGTACCACAATGAGCAGTTCTTC. This sequence encodes CASRPHQTGYHNEQFF.

The chain employs TRBV30 and TRBJ2-5, with 9 positions matching TRBD2. The CDR3 covers 16 residues. Germline CDR1 GTSNPN, CDR2 SVGIG (reference sequence). DNA for the CDR3: TGTAGTGTCCAGGGGTTACTAGCGGGTTCACAAGAGACCCAGTACTTC. Residues: CSVQGLLAGSQETQYF.